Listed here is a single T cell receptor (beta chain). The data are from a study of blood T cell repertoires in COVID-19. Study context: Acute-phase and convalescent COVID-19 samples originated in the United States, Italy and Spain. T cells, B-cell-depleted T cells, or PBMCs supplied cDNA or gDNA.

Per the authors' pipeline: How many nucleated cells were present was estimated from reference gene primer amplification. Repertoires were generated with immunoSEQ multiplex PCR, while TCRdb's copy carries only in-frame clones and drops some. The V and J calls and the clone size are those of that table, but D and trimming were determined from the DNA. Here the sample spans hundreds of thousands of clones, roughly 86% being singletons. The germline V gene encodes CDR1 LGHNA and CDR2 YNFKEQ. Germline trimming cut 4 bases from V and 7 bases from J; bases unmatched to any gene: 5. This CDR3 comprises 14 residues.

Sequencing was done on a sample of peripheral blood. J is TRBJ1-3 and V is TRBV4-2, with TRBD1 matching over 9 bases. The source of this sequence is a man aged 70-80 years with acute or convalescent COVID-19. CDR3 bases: TGTGCCAGCAGCCCGGGGACAGGGCGGAACACCATATATTTT. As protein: CASSPGTGRNTIYF.